The next 29 T cell receptor beta chains were all read from a single sample in a study of spatial heterogeneity in lung cancer. Time point given: blood at routine non-recurrence follow-up after resection. Researchers sequenced whole RNA taken from tumor, nontumor lung or frozen PBMC without sorting. TCRdb recomputed calls from the 5' RACE reads with MiXCR, one row per CDR3 protein. Among approximately 56,000 distinct CDR3 sequences listed, about 7.4% were seen once. The sequencing used PBMCs, collected at follow-up. These receptors originate from a female donor with early-stage non-small cell lung cancer.

This clonotype was recorded at least ten times. J is TRBJ1-1 and V is TRBV5-1; D remains unclear. Germline CDR1 is SGHRS and CDR2 is YFSETQ. Trimming left V 0 bases short and J 0 bases short, with 6 bases between. CDR3 length: 14 residues. The CDR3 spells CASSLVQMNTEAFF. The CDR3 DNA is TGCGCCAGCAGCTTGGTCCAGATGAACACTGAAGCTTTCTTT.

This clonotype was counted ten times or more. The chain combines TRBV24-1 with TRBJ2-1; 8 bases agree with TRBD2. The CDR3 spans 16 residues. V dropped 2 bases and J dropped 4; count of bases not matched to a gene: 6. Germline loops: CDR1 KGHDR, CDR2 SFDVKD. CDR3 sequence: CATSDWSGGTYNEQFF. As DNA, the CDR3 is TGTGCCACCAGTGATTGGAGCGGGGGCACTTACAATGAGCAGTTCTTC.

This clonotype was picked up many times. This rearrangement joins TRBV4-2 to TRBJ2-3, with D possibly TRBD2 on 6 matching bases. The V gene's germline CDR1 is LGHNA and CDR2 YNFKEQ. V dropped 0 bases and J dropped 8 bases, with 15 bases sitting between them. The CDR3 extends over 15 amino acids. The CDR3, as DNA: TGTGCCAGCAGCCAAGAGTCGCGGGGAAGGGGTACGCAGTATTTT. Translating it yields CASSQESRGRGTQYF.

This clonotype has ten or more counts. The chain is built from TRBV11-2 and TRBJ2-1; 8 bases are shared with TRBD1. There are 14 residues in the CDR3. V dropped 4 bases and J dropped 4; count of bases not matched to a gene: 3. Germline-derived CDR1 and CDR2 are SGHAT and FQNNGV. CDR3 loop: CASSSQGAYNEQFF. CDR3 coding DNA: TGTGCCAGCAGCTCGCAGGGGGCATACAATGAGCAGTTCTTC.

This clonotype was observed many times. The chain uses TRBV19 and TRBJ1-2; TRBD1 is a possible D gene (5 bases). Germline V gives CDR1 LNHDA, CDR2 SQIVND (reference sequence). V lost 3 bases and J 2 bases, leaving 16 bases between the germline ends. The CDR3 is 16 amino acids. As DNA, the CDR3 is TGTGCCAGTAGTATCCGATCAGGGCGCGAAAACTATGGCTACACCTTC. Translated: CASSIRSGRENYGYTF.

This clonotype was observed at least ten times. This chain joins TRBV3-1 and TRBJ2-2; D is unclear. V was cut by 4 bases and J by 4 bases, with 7 bases left in between. Germline V CDR1 and CDR2: LGHDT, YNNKEL (reference sequence). The CDR3 sequence is 13 residues long. For the CDR3, the DNA is TGTGCCAGCAGCCTCAGGTCCACCGGGGAGCTGTTTTTT. As protein: CASSLRSTGELFF.

There are many counts of this clonotype. The chain uses TRBV24-1 and TRBJ2-3; no clear D gene. With 10 bases removed from V and 4 bases from J, the gap between germline ends came to 2 bases. In germline, CDR1 is KGHDR, CDR2 SFDVKD. The length of the CDR3 is 9 residues. CDR3 sequence: CATPDTQYF. In DNA form, the CDR3 reads TGTGCCACTCCAGATACGCAGTATTTT.

This clonotype was recorded many times. V is TRBV6-6 and J is TRBJ2-3; no definite D call. Germline values: CDR1 MNHNY, CDR2 SVGAGI (reference sequence). The V gene lost 6 bases and the J gene lost 0 bases, with 4 bases spanning the gap. This CDR3 has 12 amino acids. CDR3 region: CASRTSTDTQYF. CDR3 coding DNA: TGTGCCAGCAGAACTAGCACAGATACGCAGTATTTT.

The V and J genes are TRBV29-1 and TRBJ1-2, with TRBD1 matching over 8 bases. This CDR3 has 15 residues. The germline CDR1 and CDR2 sequences are SQVTM and ANQGSEA. V lost 0 bases and J lost 7; bases outside the gene matches: 10. Here the CDR3 DNA reads TGCAGCGTTGAAGAAATGGGCAGGGGGCAGATTGGCTACACCTTC. Amino acids: CSVEEMGRGQIGYTF. The full variable domain, rest sourced from reference TRBV29-1 and TRBJ1-2, is SAVISQKPSRDICQRGTSLTIQCQVDSQVTMMFWYRQQPGQSLTLIATANQGSEATYESGFVIDKFPISRPNLTFSTLTVSNMSPEDSSIYLCSVEEMGRGQIGYTFGSGTRLTVV.

CDR3 sequence (DNA): TGTGCCAGCATTCCGAACACTGAAGCTTTCTTT. Encoded protein: CASIPNTEAFF. The chain is built from TRBV6-1 and TRBJ1-1; D gene uncertain. V lost 7 bases to trimming and J lost 1 base, with 4 bases between them. The V gene's germline CDR1 is MNHNS and CDR2 SASEGT. This CDR3 comprises 11 residues.

In DNA, the CDR3 is TGTGCCAGCAGGGAACAGGGGGCTAGGACCGGGGAGCTGTTTTTT. Amino acids: CASREQGARTGELFF. The chain is built from TRBV28 and TRBJ2-2; 9 bases are a match to TRBD1. The J segment lost 5 bases and the V segment lost 6 bases, leaving 7 bases of the junction unmatched. Germline V gives CDR1 MDHEN, CDR2 SYDVKM. The CDR3 loop spans 15 amino acids.

This clonotype showed up many times. The V call is TRBV5-1, the J call TRBJ2-1, with TRBD2 matching over 7 bases. The germline CDR1 and CDR2 sequences are SGHRS and YFSETQ. The CDR3 has 14 residues. The trim removed 6 bases at V and 8 bases at J, leaving 11 bases unmatched. CDR3 nucleotides: TGCGCCAGCACCACGGGCGGGGGAAGTTATGAGCAGTTCTTC. This sequence encodes CASTTGGGSYEQFF.

This clonotype came up many times. The chain couples TRBV5-1 to TRBJ2-5; unclear D gene. Looked up from germline, CDR1 is SGHRS and CDR2 is YFSETQ. The CDR3 totals 14 residues. Trimming removed 6 bases at V and 1 base at J, with 13 bases between. The CDR3 loop is CASTQVPGQETQYF. CDR3 nucleotides: TGCGCCAGCACCCAGGTGCCCGGCCAAGAGACCCAGTACTTC.

The rearrangement joins TRBV7-9 to TRBJ1-1; D remains unclear. V was clipped by 2 bases and J by 2 bases, with 6 bases between them. Germline CDR1 and CDR2: SEHNR and FQNEAQ (reference sequence). The CDR3 extends over 13 amino acids. The CDR3 sequence: CASSLTSNTEAFF. In DNA, the CDR3 is TGTGCCAGCAGCTTAACCAGTAACACTGAAGCTTTCTTT.

This clonotype was seen repeatedly, ten times or more. The J gene is TRBJ2-5, the V gene TRBV5-1; TRBD2 is a possible D gene (7 bases). CDR1 SGHRS and CDR2 YFSETQ come from the germline V gene. The CDR3 covers 15 residues. V was trimmed by 1 base and J by 1 base, leaving 11 bases between them. CDR3 region: CASSLPGGFQETQYF. CDR3 nucleotides: TGCGCCAGCAGCTTGCCGGGGGGCTTCCAAGAGACCCAGTACTTC.

This clonotype came up many times. This chain links TRBV28 with TRBJ2-5; D ambiguous. CDR3 size: 13 residues. Germline CDR1 and CDR2: MDHEN and SYDVKM. V lost 2 bases, J lost 7 bases, and 11 bases lay in between. CDR3 residues: CASSLVSPATQYF. In DNA, the CDR3 is TGTGCCAGCAGTTTAGTTAGCCCCGCGACCCAGTACTTC.

This clonotype was seen more than once but under ten times. The rearrangement joins TRBV7-9 to TRBJ1-1; 8 positions agree with TRBD1. CDR3 length: 13 amino acids. Trimming cost V 7 bases and J 6 bases; bases outside gene matches: 7. The germline gives CDR1 SEHNR, CDR2 FQNEAQ (reference sequence). The DNA of the CDR3 is TGTGCCAGCATTAAGACAGGGGACGCTGAAGCTTTCTTT. Translated, it gives CASIKTGDAEAFF.

The rearrangement joins TRBV29-1 to TRBJ2-7; no clear D. Germline CDR1 reads SQVTM; CDR2 reads ANQGSEA. The V and J ends lost 8 bases and 6 bases respectively, with 14 bases between them. The CDR3 contains 11 residues. DNA of the CDR3: TGCAGCTTAACCACCGGACGCGAGCAGTACTTC. Encoded protein: CSLTTGREQYF.

This clonotype was counted only a few times. The chain links TRBV20-1 to TRBJ2-1; 13 bases line up with TRBD2. The CDR3 sequence is 18 residues long. The ends lost 1 base at V and 2 bases at J; junction bases unmatched: 8. From germline, CDR1 is DFQATT and CDR2 SNEGSKA (reference sequence). The CDR3 here is CSARVTSGGAGAYNEQFF. The DNA of the CDR3 is TGCAGTGCTAGAGTCACTAGCGGGGGGGCAGGAGCCTACAATGAGCAGTTCTTC.

This clonotype was seen ten or more times. The rearrangement uses TRBV18 and TRBJ1-2, with D possibly being TRBD1 (5 bases). The V end was cut by 2 bases, the J end by 6 bases, with 13 bases between. The CDR3 is 14 amino acids. Germline CDR1 reads KGHSH; CDR2 reads LQKENI. CDR3 DNA sequence: TGTGCCAGCTCACCATTGGGGGGAAGCGATGGCTACACCTTC. Its translation: CASSPLGGSDGYTF.

Here the CDR3 reads CASSLAEGTDTQYF. CDR3 DNA sequence: TGTGCCAGCAGCTTAGCGGAGGGGACAGATACGCAGTATTTT. The chain is built from TRBV7-9 and TRBJ2-3, with D tentatively TRBD2 (6 bases). CDR3 size: 14 residues. Germline CDR1 and CDR2: SEHNR and FQNEAQ (reference sequence). V gave up 0 bases and J gave up 3 bases, with 7 bases separating them.

This clonotype was detected a few times. V and J are TRBV5-4 and TRBJ1-4; weak D call: TRBD1 (6 bases). The CDR3 contains 17 residues. In germline, CDR1 is SGHNT, CDR2 YYREEE (reference sequence). Between the trimmed V and J ends, which lost 4 bases and 2 bases, there was a span of 18 bases. CDR3 bases: TGTGCCAGCAGCGTAACAGGGCTGGGTCCCACTAATGAAAAACTGTTTTTT. It is translated as CASSVTGLGPTNEKLFF. The variable domain in full, with the rest retrieved from reference TRBV5-4 and TRBJ1-4, is ETGVTQSPTHLIKTRGQQVTLRCSSQSGHNTVSWYQQALGQGPQFIFQYYREEENGRGNFPPRFSGLQFPNYSSELNVNALELDDSALYLCASSVTGLGPTNEKLFFGSGTQLSVL.

The rearrangement joins TRBV7-9 to TRBJ2-7; D gene ambiguous. Trimming cost V 1 base and J 0 bases, with 10 bases left between them. Germline CDR1 reads SEHNR; CDR2 reads FQNEAQ (reference sequence). The CDR3 consists of 15 residues. CDR3 sequence reads: CASSLEGASSYEQYF. In DNA form, the CDR3 reads TGTGCCAGCAGCTTAGAAGGTGCCAGCTCCTACGAGCAGTACTTC.

This clonotype was picked up many times. This rearrangement joins TRBV6-6 to TRBJ2-3, with D tentatively TRBD2 (6 bases). The CDR3 is 15 residues long. Trimming stripped 2 bases from V and 6 bases from J, with 15 bases between. Germline V gene lookup returns CDR1 MNHNY and CDR2 SVGAGI (reference sequence). The CDR3 region is CASSYPTRGADTQYF. The DNA of the CDR3 is TGTGCCAGCAGTTACCCGACTAGGGGTGCGGATACGCAGTATTTT.

The chain combines TRBV6-6 with TRBJ2-7; 8 bases are shared with TRBD1. Germline V gives CDR1 MNHNY, CDR2 SVGAGI (reference sequence). V gave up 10 bases and J gave up 4 bases; unmatched junction bases: 12. The CDR3 contains 14 residues. CDR3 nucleotide sequence: TGTGCCACCCGACAGGGGAGTCCCCCGTACGAGCAGTACTTC. Translating gives CATRQGSPPYEQYF.

This clonotype has more than one count but fewer than ten. The rearrangement joins TRBV2 to TRBJ1-6; perhaps TRBD1 as D (5 bases). The V and J ends lost 3 bases and 7 bases respectively, with 10 bases between them. The CDR3 extends over 14 amino acids. The germline gives CDR1 SNHLY, CDR2 FYNNEI. The DNA for the CDR3 is TGTGCCAGCAGTGATTTCGGGGGGAATTCACCCCTCCACTTT. Amino acids: CASSDFGGNSPLHF.

The chain links TRBV10-2 to TRBJ1-3; D unresolved. Trimming removed 6 bases at V and 4 bases at J, with 10 bases between. The germline V gene encodes CDR1 WSHSY and CDR2 SAAADI. The CDR3 sequence is 13 residues long. CDR3 region: CASRGGSGNTIYF. The CDR3 DNA follows: TGCGCCAGCAGGGGTGGGAGCGGAAACACCATATATTTT.

At least ten counts were recorded for this clonotype. The genes are TRBV5-1 and TRBJ1-5, with unresolved D. V was pared by 1 base and J by 2 bases, with 10 bases between. This CDR3 has 15 amino acids. From germline, CDR1 is SGHRS and CDR2 YFSETQ. As DNA, the CDR3 is TGCGCCAGCAGCTTGAGCTCCCAGGGCAATCAGCCCCAGCATTTT. Protein sequence: CASSLSSQGNQPQHF.

This clonotype has ten or more counts. This chain joins TRBV7-2 and TRBJ2-7, with D unclear. The CDR3 has 14 amino acids. The germline V and J ends were trimmed by 1 base and 0 bases, with 7 bases remaining between them. In germline, CDR1 is SGHTA, CDR2 FQGNSA. The CDR3, as DNA: TGTGCCAGCAGCTTAGAGCCAGACTCCTACGAGCAGTACTTC. Translation: CASSLEPDSYEQYF.